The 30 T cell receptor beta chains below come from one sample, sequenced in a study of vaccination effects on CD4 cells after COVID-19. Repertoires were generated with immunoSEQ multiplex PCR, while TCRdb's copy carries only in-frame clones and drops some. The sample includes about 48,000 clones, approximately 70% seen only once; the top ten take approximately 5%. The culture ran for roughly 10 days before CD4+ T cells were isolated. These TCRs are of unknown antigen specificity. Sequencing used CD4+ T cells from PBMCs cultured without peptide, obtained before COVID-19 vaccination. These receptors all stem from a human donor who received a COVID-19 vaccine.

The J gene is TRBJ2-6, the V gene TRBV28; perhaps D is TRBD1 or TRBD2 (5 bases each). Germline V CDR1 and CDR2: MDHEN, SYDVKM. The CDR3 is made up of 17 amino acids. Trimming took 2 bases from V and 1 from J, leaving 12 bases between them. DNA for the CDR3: TGTGCCAGCAGTTTAGGGGGTGTCTTGTCTGGGGCCAACGTCCTGACTTTC. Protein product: CASSLGGVLSGANVLTF. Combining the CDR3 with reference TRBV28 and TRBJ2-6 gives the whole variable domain DVKVTQSSRYLVKRTGEKVFLECVQDMDHENMFWYRQDPGLGLRLIYFSYDVKMKEKGDIPEGYSVSREKKERFSLILESASTNQTSMYLCASSLGGVLSGANVLTFGAGSRLTVL.

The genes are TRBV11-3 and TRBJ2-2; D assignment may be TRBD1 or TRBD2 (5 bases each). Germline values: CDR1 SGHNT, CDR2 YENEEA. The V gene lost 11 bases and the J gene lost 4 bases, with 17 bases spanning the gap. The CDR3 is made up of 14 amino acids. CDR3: CAHRGRKGTGELFF. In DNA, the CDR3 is TGTGCCCACCGGGGCAGGAAAGGCACCGGGGAGCTGTTTTTT.

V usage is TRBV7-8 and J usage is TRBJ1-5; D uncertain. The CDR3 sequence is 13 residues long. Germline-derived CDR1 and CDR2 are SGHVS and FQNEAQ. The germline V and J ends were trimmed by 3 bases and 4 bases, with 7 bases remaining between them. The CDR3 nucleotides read TGTGCCAGCAGCTTTCGAGGTAATCAGCCCCAGCATTTT. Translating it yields CASSFRGNQPQHF. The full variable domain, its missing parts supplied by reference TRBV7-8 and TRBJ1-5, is GAGVSQSPRYKVAKRGQDVALRCDPISGHVSLFWYQQALGQGPEFLTYFQNEAQLDKSGLPSDRFFAERPEGSVSTLKIQRTQQEDSAVYLCASSFRGNQPQHFGDGTRLSIL.

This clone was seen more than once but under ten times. CDR3 region: CASSLLPGLNQPQHF. The CDR3 nucleotides read TGTGCCAGCAGCTTACTACCTGGACTAAATCAGCCCCAGCATTTT. The V call is TRBV9, the J call TRBJ1-5, with D uncertain. V shed 4 bases and J shed 4 bases, with 15 bases lying between them. Germline CDR1 reads SGDLS; CDR2 reads YYNGEE. The CDR3 contains 15 residues.

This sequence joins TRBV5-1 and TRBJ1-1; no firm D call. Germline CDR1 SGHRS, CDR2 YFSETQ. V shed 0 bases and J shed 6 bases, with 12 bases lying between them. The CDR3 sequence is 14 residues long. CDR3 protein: CASSLGEVPSEAFF. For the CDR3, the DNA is TGCGCCAGCAGCTTGGGGGAGGTCCCGTCTGAAGCTTTCTTT. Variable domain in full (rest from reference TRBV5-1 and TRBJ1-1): KAGVTQTPRYLIKTRGQQVTLSCSPISGHRSVSWYQQTPGQGLQFLFEYFSETQRNKGNFPGRFSGRQFSNSRSEMNVSTLELGDSALYLCASSLGEVPSEAFFGQGTRLTVV.

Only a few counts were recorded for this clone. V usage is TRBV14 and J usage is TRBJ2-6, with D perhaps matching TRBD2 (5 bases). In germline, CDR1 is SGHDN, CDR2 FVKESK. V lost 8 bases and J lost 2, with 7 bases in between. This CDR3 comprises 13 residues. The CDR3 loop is CASRGTGANVLTF. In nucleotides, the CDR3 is TGTGCCAGCCGGGGTACTGGGGCCAACGTCCTGACTTTC.

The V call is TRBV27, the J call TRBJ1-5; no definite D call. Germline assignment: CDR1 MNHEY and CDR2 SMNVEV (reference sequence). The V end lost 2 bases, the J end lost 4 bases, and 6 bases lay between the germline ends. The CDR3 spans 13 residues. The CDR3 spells CASSLLLNQPQHF. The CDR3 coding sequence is TGTGCCAGCAGTTTACTCTTGAATCAGCCCCAGCATTTT.

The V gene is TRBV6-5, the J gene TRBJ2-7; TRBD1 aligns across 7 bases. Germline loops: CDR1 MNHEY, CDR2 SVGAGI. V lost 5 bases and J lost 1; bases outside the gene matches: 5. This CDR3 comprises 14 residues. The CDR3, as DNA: TGTGCCAGCAGTCTAGGACAGGCGTCCTACGAGCAGTACTTC. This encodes CASSLGQASYEQYF.

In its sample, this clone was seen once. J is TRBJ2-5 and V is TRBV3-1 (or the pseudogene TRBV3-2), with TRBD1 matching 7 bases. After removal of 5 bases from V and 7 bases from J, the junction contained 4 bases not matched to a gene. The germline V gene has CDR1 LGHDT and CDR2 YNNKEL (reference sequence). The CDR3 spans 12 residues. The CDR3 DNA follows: TGTGCCAGCAGCTACAGGACAGGGACCCAGTACTTC. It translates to CASSYRTGTQYF.

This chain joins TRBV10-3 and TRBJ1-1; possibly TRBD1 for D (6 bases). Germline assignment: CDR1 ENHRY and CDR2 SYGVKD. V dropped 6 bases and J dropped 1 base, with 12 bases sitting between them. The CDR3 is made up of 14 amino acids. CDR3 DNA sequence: TGTGCCATCAGCCCGGGACAACCGAACACTGAAGCTTTCTTT. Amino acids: CAISPGQPNTEAFF.

In DNA form, the CDR3 reads TGTGCCAGCAGTTACAGGGGTCGCGACGAGCAGTACTTC. Translating it yields CASSYRGRDEQYF. The genes are TRBV6-6 and TRBJ2-7; D might be TRBD1 (5 bases). V was pared by 2 bases and J by 5 bases, with 10 bases between. The CDR3 runs to 13 residues. The V gene's germline CDR1 is MNHNY and CDR2 SVGAGI (reference sequence).

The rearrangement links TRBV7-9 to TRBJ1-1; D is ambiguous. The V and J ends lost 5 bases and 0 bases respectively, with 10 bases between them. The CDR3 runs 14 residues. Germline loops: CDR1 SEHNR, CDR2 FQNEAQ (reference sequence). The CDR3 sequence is CASSQSRMNTEAFF. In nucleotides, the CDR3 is TGTGCCAGCAGCCAAAGCAGGATGAACACTGAAGCTTTCTTT.

The CDR3 DNA follows: TGTGCCAGCAGCTTAGAGGGAATAACCTTC. Its translation is CASSLEGITF. V gene TRBV7-9 combines with J gene TRBJ1-2; D remains unclear. V was trimmed by 1 base and J by 14 bases, leaving 8 bases between them. The CDR3 runs 10 residues. Germline V gene lookup returns CDR1 SEHNR and CDR2 FQNEAQ (reference sequence). Filled out from reference TRBV7-9 and TRBJ1-2, the complete variable domain reads DTGVSQNPRHKITKRGQNVTFRCDPISEHNRLYWYRQTLGQGPEFLTYFQNEAQLEKSRLLSDRFSAERPKGSFSTLEIQRTEQGDSAMYLCASSLEGITFGSGTRLTVV.

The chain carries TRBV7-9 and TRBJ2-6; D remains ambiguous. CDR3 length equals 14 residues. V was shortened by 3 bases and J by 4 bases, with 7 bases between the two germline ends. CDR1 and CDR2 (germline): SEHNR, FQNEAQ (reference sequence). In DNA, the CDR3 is TGTGCCAGCAGCTTGTCCGCCGGGGCCAACGTCCTGACTTTC. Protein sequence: CASSLSAGANVLTF.

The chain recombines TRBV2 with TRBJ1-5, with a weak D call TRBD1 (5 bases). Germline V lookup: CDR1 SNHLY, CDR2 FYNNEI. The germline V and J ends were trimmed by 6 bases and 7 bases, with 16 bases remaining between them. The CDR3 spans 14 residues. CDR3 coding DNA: TGTGCCAGCAGCAAATCAGGGATGGGGCAGCCCCAGCATTTT. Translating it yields CASSKSGMGQPQHF. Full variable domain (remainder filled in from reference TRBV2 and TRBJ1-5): EPEVTQTPSHQVTQMGQEVILRCVPISNHLYFYWYRQILGQKVEFLVSFYNNEISEKSEIFDDQFSVERPDGSNFTLKIRSTKLEDSAMYFCASSKSGMGQPQHFGDGTRLSIL.

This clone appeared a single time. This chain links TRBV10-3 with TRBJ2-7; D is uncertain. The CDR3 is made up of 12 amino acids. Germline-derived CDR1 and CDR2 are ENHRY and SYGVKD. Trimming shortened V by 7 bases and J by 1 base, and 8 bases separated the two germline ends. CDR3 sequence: CAITSTSYEQYF. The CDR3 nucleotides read TGTGCCATCACGAGTACGTCCTACGAGCAGTACTTC.

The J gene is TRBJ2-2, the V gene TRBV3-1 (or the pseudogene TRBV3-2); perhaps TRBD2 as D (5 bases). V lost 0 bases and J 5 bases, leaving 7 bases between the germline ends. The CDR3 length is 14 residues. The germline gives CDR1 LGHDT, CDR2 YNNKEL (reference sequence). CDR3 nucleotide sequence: TGTGCCAGCAGCCAAGATTCGGGAACCGGGGAGCTGTTTTTT. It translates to CASSQDSGTGELFF.

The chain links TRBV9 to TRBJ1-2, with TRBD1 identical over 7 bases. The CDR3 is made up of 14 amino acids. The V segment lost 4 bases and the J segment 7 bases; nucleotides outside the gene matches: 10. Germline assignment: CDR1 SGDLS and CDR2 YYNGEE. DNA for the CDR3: TGTGCCAGCAGCCCCAGGACAGGAGCGGGTGGCTACACCTTC. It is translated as CASSPRTGAGGYTF. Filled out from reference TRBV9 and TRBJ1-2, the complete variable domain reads DSGVTQTPKHLITATGQRVTLRCSPRSGDLSVYWYQQSLDQGLQFLIQYYNGEERAKGNILERFSAQQFPDLHSELNLSSLELGDSALYFCASSPRTGAGGYTFGSGTRLTVV.

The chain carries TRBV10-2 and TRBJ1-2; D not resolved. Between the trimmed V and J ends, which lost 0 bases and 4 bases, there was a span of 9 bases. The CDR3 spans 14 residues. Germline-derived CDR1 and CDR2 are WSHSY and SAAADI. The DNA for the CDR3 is TGCGCCAGCAGTGAGTCGGCCCTCGGCTATGGCTACACCTTC. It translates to CASSESALGYGYTF.

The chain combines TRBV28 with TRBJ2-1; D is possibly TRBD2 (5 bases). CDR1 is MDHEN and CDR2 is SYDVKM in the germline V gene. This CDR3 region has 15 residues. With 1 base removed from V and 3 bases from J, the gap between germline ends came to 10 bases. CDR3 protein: CASSLYKRNYNEQFF. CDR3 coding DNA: TGTGCCAGCAGTTTATATAAGCGGAACTACAATGAGCAGTTCTTC.

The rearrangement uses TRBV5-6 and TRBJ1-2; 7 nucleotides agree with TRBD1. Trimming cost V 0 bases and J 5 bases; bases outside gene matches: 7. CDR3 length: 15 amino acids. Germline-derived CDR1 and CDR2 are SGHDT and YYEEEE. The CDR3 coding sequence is TGTGCCAGCAGCTTGGTAGAGGGGGCTGCTTATGGCTACACCTTC. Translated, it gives CASSLVEGAAYGYTF.

The CDR3 loop is CASSESRKNTGELFF. The CDR3 DNA reads TGTGCCAGCAGTGAATCGAGGAAAAACACCGGGGAGCTGTTTTTT. The rearrangement links TRBV6-1 to TRBJ2-2, with no clear D. V was clipped by 2 bases and J by 2 bases, with 9 bases between them. This CDR3 has 15 amino acids. Germline values: CDR1 MNHNS, CDR2 SASEGT.

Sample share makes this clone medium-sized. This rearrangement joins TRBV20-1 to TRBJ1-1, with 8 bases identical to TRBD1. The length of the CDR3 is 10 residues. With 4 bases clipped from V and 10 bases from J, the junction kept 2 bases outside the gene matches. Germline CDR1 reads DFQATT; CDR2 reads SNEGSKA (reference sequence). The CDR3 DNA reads TGCAGTGCTACCGGACAGGGAGCTTTCTTT. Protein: CSATGQGAFF.

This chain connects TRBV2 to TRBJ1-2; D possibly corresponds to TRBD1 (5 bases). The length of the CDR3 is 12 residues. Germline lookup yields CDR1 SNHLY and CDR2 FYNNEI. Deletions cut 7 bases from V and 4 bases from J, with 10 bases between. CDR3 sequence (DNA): TGTGCCAGCACCCGGGACCTCTATGGCTACACCTTC. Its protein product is CASTRDLYGYTF. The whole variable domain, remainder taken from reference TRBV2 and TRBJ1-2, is EPEVTQTPSHQVTQMGQEVILRCVPISNHLYFYWYRQILGQKVEFLVSFYNNEISEKSEIFDDQFSVERPDGSNFTLKIRSTKLEDSAMYFCASTRDLYGYTFGSGTRLTVV.

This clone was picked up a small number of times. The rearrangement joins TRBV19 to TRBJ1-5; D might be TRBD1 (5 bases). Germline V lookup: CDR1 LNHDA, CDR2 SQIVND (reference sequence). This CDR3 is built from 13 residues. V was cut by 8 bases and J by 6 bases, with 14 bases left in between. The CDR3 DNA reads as TGTGCCAGTGGGGCAGGCAACAGTCAGCCCCAGCATTTT. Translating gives CASGAGNSQPQHF. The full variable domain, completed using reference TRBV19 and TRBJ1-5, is DGGITQSPKYLFRKEGQNVTLSCEQNLNHDAMYWYRQDPGQGLRLIYYSQIVNDFQKGDIAEGYSVSREKKESFPLTVTSAQKNPTAFYLCASGAGNSQPQHFGDGTRLSIL.

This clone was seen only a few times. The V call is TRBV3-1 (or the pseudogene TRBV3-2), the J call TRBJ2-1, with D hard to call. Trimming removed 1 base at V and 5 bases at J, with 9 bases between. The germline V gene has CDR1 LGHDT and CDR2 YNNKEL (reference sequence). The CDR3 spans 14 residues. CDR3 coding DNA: TGTGCCAGCAGCCAAGTTGTCGGCGACAATGAGCAGTTCTTC. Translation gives CASSQVVGDNEQFF.

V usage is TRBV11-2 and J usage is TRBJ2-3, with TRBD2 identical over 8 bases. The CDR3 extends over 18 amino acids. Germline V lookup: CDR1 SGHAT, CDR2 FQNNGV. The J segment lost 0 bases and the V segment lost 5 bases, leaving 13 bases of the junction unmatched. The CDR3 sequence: CASSLALSTSASTDTQYF. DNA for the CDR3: TGTGCCAGCAGCCTCGCCCTTTCGACTAGCGCGAGCACAGATACGCAGTATTTT.

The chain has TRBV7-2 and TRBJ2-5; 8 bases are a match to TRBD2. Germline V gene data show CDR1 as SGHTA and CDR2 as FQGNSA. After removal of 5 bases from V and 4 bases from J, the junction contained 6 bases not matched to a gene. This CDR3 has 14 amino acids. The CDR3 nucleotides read TGTGCCAGCAGCGTCCGCGGGGGGAGAGAGACCCAGTACTTC. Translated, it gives CASSVRGGRETQYF. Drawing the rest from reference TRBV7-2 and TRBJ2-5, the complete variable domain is GAGVSQSPSNKVTEKGKDVELRCDPISGHTALYWYRQSLGQGLEFLIYFQGNSAPDKSGLPSDRFSAERTGGSVSTLTIQRTQQEDSAVYLCASSVRGGRETQYFGPGTRLLVL.

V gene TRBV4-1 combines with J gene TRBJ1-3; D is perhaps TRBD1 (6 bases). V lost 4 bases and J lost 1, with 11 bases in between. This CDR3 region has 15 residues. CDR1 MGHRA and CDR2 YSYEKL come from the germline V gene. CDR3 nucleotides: TGCGCCAGCAGCCCAAACAGGGCTTCTGGAAACACCATATATTTT. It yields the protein CASSPNRASGNTIYF.

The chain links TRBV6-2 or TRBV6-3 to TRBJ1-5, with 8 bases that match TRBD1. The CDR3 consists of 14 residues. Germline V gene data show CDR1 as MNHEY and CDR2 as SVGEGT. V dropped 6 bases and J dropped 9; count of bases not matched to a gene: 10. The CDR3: CASSLGQAQTPQHF. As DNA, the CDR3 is TGTGCCAGCAGCCTGGGACAGGCCCAAACGCCCCAGCATTTT.